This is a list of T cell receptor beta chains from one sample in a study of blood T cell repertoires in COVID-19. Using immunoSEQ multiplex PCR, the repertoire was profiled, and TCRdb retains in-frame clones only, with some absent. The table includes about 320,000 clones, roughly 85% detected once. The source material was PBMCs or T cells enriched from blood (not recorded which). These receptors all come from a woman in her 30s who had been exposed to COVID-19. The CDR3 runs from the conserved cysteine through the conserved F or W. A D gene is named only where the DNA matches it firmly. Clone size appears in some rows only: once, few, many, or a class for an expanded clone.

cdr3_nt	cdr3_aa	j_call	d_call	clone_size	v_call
TGTGCCAGCAGCTCTTATAGGAACACCGGGGAGCTGTTTTTT	CASSSYRNTGELFF	TRBJ2-2	NA	NA	TRBV7-2
TGCGCCAGCAGCCGAACAGGGGGAGAAAAACTGTTTTTT	CASSRTGGEKLFF	TRBJ1-4	TRBD1	once	TRBV5-1
TGTGCCAGCAGTCCCTACAGGGCCGGTGAGCAGTTCTTC	CASSPYRAGEQFF	TRBJ2-1	NA	NA	TRBV28
TGTGCCAGCAGCTTAGCTGGCGGATCGAACACCGGGGAGCTGTTTTTT	CASSLAGGSNTGELFF	TRBJ2-2	NA	NA	TRBV7-6
TGTGCCAGTGACCCTCAGACTAGCCCCTGGGAGACCCAGTACTTC	CASDPQTSPWETQYF	TRBJ2-5	TRBD2	NA	TRBV2
TGTGCCAGCAGCTTTCCACAGGGAGGGACTGAAGCTTTCTTT	CASSFPQGGTEAFF	TRBJ1-1	NA	NA	TRBV7-9
TGTGCCAGCAGTCCCCACAGGGGGTCCTATGGCTACACCTTC	CASSPHRGSYGYTF	TRBJ1-2	TRBD1	NA	TRBV6-5
TGCAGTGCTAGTTTGGAGGGTCACGAGCAGTACTTC	CSASLEGHEQYF	TRBJ2-7	NA	once	TRBV20-1
TGCGCCAGCAGCTTTAAGGACGGGACACCGTCCTACGAGCAGTACTTC	CASSFKDGTPSYEQYF	TRBJ2-7	NA	NA	TRBV5-1
TGCGCCAGCAGCTCCTGGACAGGGGATAATGAAAAACTGTTTTTT	CASSSWTGDNEKLFF	TRBJ1-4	TRBD1	NA	TRBV5-1
TGTGCCAGCAGCGTCCAGGAGGTCTCAGGAAAACTGTTTTTT	CASSVQEVSGKLFF	TRBJ1-4	NA	NA	TRBV7-9
TGTGCCAGCTCACCGCAGGGGGCTGAAGCTTTCTTT	CASSPQGAEAFF	TRBJ1-1	TRBD1	NA	TRBV18
TGTGCCAGTAGACGATCGGGACAGACCTCTGGAAACACCATATATTTT	CASRRSGQTSGNTIYF	TRBJ1-3	TRBD1	NA	TRBV19
TGTGCCAGCAGTTACACACAGGGATCCGGCTACACCTTC	CASSYTQGSGYTF	TRBJ1-2	NA	NA	TRBV6-2/TRBV6-3
TGTGCCAGCAGCTTAAGGTTCGGAGACAGTCATCTCAATGAGCAGTTCTTC	CASSLRFGDSHLNEQFF	TRBJ2-1	NA	NA	TRBV11-3
TGCGCCAGCAGCTTAGGACAGGGTAGGGATGAGCAGTTCTTC	CASSLGQGRDEQFF	TRBJ2-1	TRBD1	NA	TRBV5-1
TGTGCCAGCAGTCCCGTTCCCCACAGGAACTATGGCTACACCTTC	CASSPVPHRNYGYTF	TRBJ1-2	NA	NA	TRBV27
TGTGCCAGTAGTCCCGACGCGGGAAGGACTGGAAACACCATATATTTT	CASSPDAGRTGNTIYF	TRBJ1-3	NA	NA	TRBV19
TGCGCCAGCAGCTTGGCCGATTGGGGGCGCGGTGGAAACACCATATATTTT	CASSLADWGRGGNTIYF	TRBJ1-3	NA	NA	TRBV5-1
TGTGCCAGCAGTGTGGAGCGGAACACCGGGGAGCTGTTTTTT	CASSVERNTGELFF	TRBJ2-2	NA	NA	TRBV6-4
TGTGCCTGGAGTGTGGGTAGGGGGAGCGGCTACACCTTC	CAWSVGRGSGYTF	TRBJ1-2	NA	NA	TRBV30
TGTGCCAGCAGTCTCTTTGGCGGGGACTACTACGAGCAGTACTTC	CASSLFGGDYYEQYF	TRBJ2-7	TRBD2	NA	TRBV28
TGTGCCAGCAGCATCCACACCAATCCAGAAAAACTGTTTTTT	CASSIHTNPEKLFF	TRBJ1-4	NA	NA	TRBV28
TGTGCCAGTAGTATCAATCATGGCGGCGGGTACTATGGCTACACCTTC	CASSINHGGGYYGYTF	TRBJ1-2	NA	NA	TRBV19
TGTGCCAGCAGCTTAATGAACCCCGACAGGGGAACCTACGAGCAGTACTTC	CASSLMNPDRGTYEQYF	TRBJ2-7	TRBD1	few	TRBV7-9
TGTGCCAGCAGCCCGGACAGGGGGCGCGGTAACTATGGCTACACCTTC	CASSPDRGRGNYGYTF	TRBJ1-2	TRBD1	NA	TRBV7-9
TGTGCCAGCAGCTTGAAGGGGTCGGGCGGCTACACCTTC	CASSLKGSGGYTF	TRBJ1-2	NA	few	TRBV5-8
TGTGCCAGCACAAAATCGACAGGGAACACTGAAGCTTTCTTT	CASTKSTGNTEAFF	TRBJ1-1	NA	NA	TRBV6-5
TGTGCCAGTAGTAAAACAGGGCATCAGCCCCAGCATTTT	CASSKTGHQPQHF	TRBJ1-5	NA	NA	TRBV19
TGCGCCAGCAGCGCGCGGACCGGGACAGGGGAAGGCTACACCTTC	CASSARTGTGEGYTF	TRBJ1-2	TRBD1	NA	TRBV5-1
TGTGCCGCCTCACTAGCGGGGGGGCTGGGTGAGCAGTTCTTC	CAASLAGGLGEQFF	TRBJ2-1	TRBD2	NA	TRBV10-3
TGTGCCAGCAGCTTGGTGTCGGGGAACTCTCAGTACTTC	CASSLVSGNSQYF	TRBJ2-5	NA	once	TRBV7-2
TGTGCCAGCAGTCCAACATCGACCGGGGAGCTGTTTTTT	CASSPTSTGELFF	TRBJ2-2	NA	few	TRBV2
TGTGCCAGCAGTTCCACCGGGACAGGGGAGCCTCAGCCCCAGCATTTT	CASSSTGTGEPQPQHF	TRBJ1-5	TRBD1	NA	TRBV6-2/TRBV6-3
TGTGCCAGCAGCGTGTCCCCGGCTAGCGGGACTTTGATCGGGGAGCTGTTTTTT	CASSVSPASGTLIGELFF	TRBJ2-2	TRBD2	NA	TRBV9
TGCGCCAGCAGCCAAGTTACGGGGGAGGGTGGCTACACCTTC	CASSQVTGEGGYTF	TRBJ1-2	NA	NA	TRBV4-3